This entry describes one T cell receptor (beta chain). The same CDR3 also results from other DNA sequences found in this sample. This sample stems from a study of T cell changes during pregnancy in multiple sclerosis. Profiled with immunoSEQ multiplex PCR; TCRdb holds only in-frame clones, not every one. The table shows fewer than 50,000 clones, with about nine tenths occurring only once. This specimen was CD8+ T cells from peripheral blood mononuclear cells, taken in the first trimester of pregnancy. The receptor comes from a female donor with multiple sclerosis, enrolled in a pregnancy study.

CDR3 sequence (DNA): TGTGCCAGCAGTTACTTAAATCAGCCCCAGCATTTT. Translation: CASSYLNQPQHF. This sequence joins TRBV6-5 and TRBJ1-5; D remains ambiguous. From germline, CDR1 is MNHEY and CDR2 SVGAGI. V shed 1 base and J shed 4 bases, with 2 bases lying between them. This CDR3 contains 12 residues.